These 7 T cell receptor beta chains share one sample of origin, sequenced in a study of blood T cell repertoires in COVID-19. Data came from immunoSEQ multiplex PCR; TCRdb stores just in-frame clones and leaves some out. Counted here are 200,000 or so clones, around 84% occurring once; the ten biggest clones make up 4% to 4.5%. The sample was peripheral blood. The receptor source for this set is a middle-aged man with acute or convalescent COVID-19.

The J gene is TRBJ2-1, the V gene TRBV6-5; 10 positions match TRBD2. The CDR3 consists of 15 residues. J gave up 9 bases and V 5 bases, and 10 bases lay outside the gene matches. CDR1 MNHEY and CDR2 SVGAGI come from the germline V gene. CDR3 amino acids: CASSTLSGGRFEQFF. Written as DNA, the CDR3 is TGTGCCAGCAGTACTCTTAGCGGGGGGCGATTTGAGCAGTTCTTC.

The V gene is TRBV5-4, the J gene TRBJ1-6; 7 positions match TRBD1. The CDR3 has 17 amino acids. Unmatched junction bases numbered 12, after V lost 4 bases and J lost 5 bases. Germline assignment: CDR1 SGHNT and CDR2 YYREEE (reference sequence). The CDR3 region has the DNA TGTGCCAGCAGCCAAGGGACAGCCGCGCGCCATAATTCACCCCTCCACTTT. The encoded protein is CASSQGTAARHNSPLHF.

The sample holds a few counts of this clone. V usage is TRBV6-5 and J usage is TRBJ1-1; TRBD1 aligns across 8 bases. The CDR3 has 16 residues. Trimming at V came to 0 bases and at J to 2 bases, leaving 5 bases not matched to a gene. Germline-derived CDR1 and CDR2 are MNHEY and SVGAGI. The CDR3 sequence is CASSYSQGAGNTEAFF. CDR3 nucleotides: TGTGCCAGCAGTTACTCGCAGGGGGCGGGAAACACTGAAGCTTTCTTT.

The V gene is TRBV11-2, the J gene TRBJ2-7; D uncertain. The V end was cut by 0 bases, the J end by 4 bases, with 13 bases between. CDR3 length equals 15 residues. Germline values: CDR1 SGHAT, CDR2 FQNNGV. The CDR3: CASSLDGNRIYEQYF. CDR3 bases: TGTGCCAGCAGCTTAGATGGCAACCGAATTTACGAGCAGTACTTC.

CDR3 residues: CASSLDGTGTYNEQFF. The CDR3 coding sequence is TGTGCCAGCAGCTTAGACGGGACAGGGACCTACAATGAGCAGTTCTTC. The V gene is TRBV7-2, the J gene TRBJ2-1; 9 bases are a match to TRBD1. CDR3 length equals 16 residues. Germline CDR1 reads SGHTA; CDR2 reads FQGNSA. Losses at the gene ends were 1 base for V and 2 bases for J; bases not matched to a gene: 3.

The genes are TRBV16 and TRBJ1-1; 7 bases are shared with TRBD1. V was pared by 8 bases and J by 2 bases, with 8 bases of the junction left unmatched. Germline V gene sequence: CDR1 KGHSY, CDR2 FQNENV. The CDR3 has 14 residues. The CDR3 nucleotides are TGTGCCAGCGGAAGACAGGGAAGCAACACTGAAGCTTTCTTT. Translated: CASGRQGSNTEAFF.

The rearrangement joins TRBV7-9 to TRBJ2-1; D is undetermined. Trimming took off 3 bases at V and 13 bases at J, with 10 bases between the two ends. CDR1 SEHNR and CDR2 FQNEAQ come from the germline V gene (reference sequence). The CDR3 totals 11 residues. Here the CDR3 reads CASSLVAPQFF. The CDR3 bases are TGTGCCAGCAGCTTGGTAGCTCCCCAGTTCTTC.